This entry lists 5 T cell receptor beta chains sequenced from one sample in a study of blood T cell repertoires in COVID-19. Only in-frame clones appear in the TCRdb table, and some are missing; sequencing was by immunoSEQ multiplex PCR. The data contain roughly 380,000 clones, roughly 90% of them singletons. Material: PBMCs or T cells enriched from blood (not recorded which). The receptors stem from a woman aged 25 to 39 who had been exposed to COVID-19.

This clone came up many times. The J gene is TRBJ1-6, the V gene TRBV4-1, with a tentative D call TRBD1 (6 bases). Germline V gene lookup returns CDR1 MGHRA and CDR2 YSYEKL. This CDR3 is 18 amino acids long. Trimming removed 4 bases at V and 5 bases at J, with 21 bases between. CDR3 nucleotide sequence: TGCGCCAGCAGCCGAGGAGACAGGCTGATAAAGGATAATTCACCCCTCCACTTT. It encodes CASSRGDRLIKDNSPLHF.

V is TRBV6-2 or TRBV6-3 and J is TRBJ1-6, with no clear D. CDR1 and CDR2 from the germline V gene are MNHEY and SVGEGT. V was pared by 4 bases and J by 7 bases, with 11 bases between. The CDR3 loop spans 14 amino acids. CDR3 coding DNA: TGTGCCAGCAGTTCGGGATTGAGGAATTCACCCCTCCACTTT. Translation gives CASSSGLRNSPLHF.

V gene TRBV27 combines with J gene TRBJ2-7; D might be TRBD1 (6 bases). The ends were cut back, 7 bases at V and 3 bases at J, with 13 bases in the middle. The germline CDR1 and CDR2 sequences are MNHEY and SMNVEV (reference sequence). This CDR3 region has 13 residues. CDR3 region: CASKDRDDYEQYF. In nucleotides, the CDR3 is TGTGCCAGCAAGGACAGAGACGACTACGAGCAGTACTTC.

The chain couples TRBV14 to TRBJ2-7, with 10 positions matching TRBD2. After removal of 3 bases from V and 3 bases from J, the junction contained 8 bases not matched to a gene. This CDR3 is 16 amino acids long. CDR1 and CDR2 from the germline V gene are SGHDN and FVKESK. The CDR3 region is CASSHHPGLALYEQYF. CDR3 coding DNA: TGTGCCAGCAGCCATCACCCGGGACTAGCGCTCTACGAGCAGTACTTC. Full variable domain (outside the CDR3, taken from reference TRBV14 and TRBJ2-7): EAGVTQFPSHSVIEKGQTVTLRCDPISGHDNLYWYRRVMGKEIKFLLHFVKESKQDESGMPNNRFLAERTGGTYSTLKVQPAELEDSGVYFCASSHHPGLALYEQYFGPGTRLTVT.

A single count supports this clone. V gene TRBV30 combines with J gene TRBJ2-3; TRBD1 matches 7 bases. The CDR3 has 15 amino acids. Germline-derived CDR1 and CDR2 are GTSNPN and SVGIG (reference sequence). With V trimmed by 4 bases and J by 3 bases, 10 bases remained unmatched. The CDR3 coding sequence is TGTGCCTGGACCGTAGAAGGGGGCGCGACAGATACGCAGTATTTT. This gives the protein CAWTVEGGATDTQYF.